The 3 T cell receptor beta chains below come from one sample, sequenced in a study of cytomegalovirus exposure and HLA in healthy donors (dated by TCRdb to the late 2010s). The library was generated by the immunoSEQ multiplex PCR assay. For the multiplex PCR, a mixture combining 60 forward primers for TCR Vbeta segments and 13 reverse primers for TCR Jbeta segments was used. The table was pulled from immuneACCESS by TCRdb, which kept in-frame rearrangements only. Such tables lose some clones; where checked, under half of the loss comes from unresolved V genes, and the rest has no known cause. Across this sample there are around 91,000 clones, with 60% to 75% seen only once. The top ten clonotypes cover roughly 3.2% of the sample. Sequences were obtained from PBMCs. Source of these receptors: a man aged 55 to 69 in good health and CMV-seronegative.

Concerning this clone itself: The junction shows a germline mismatch at one end, possibly a read error. This rearrangement joins TRBV9 to TRBJ2-1, with 10 bases lining up with TRBD2. The germline V gene encodes CDR1 SGDLS and CDR2 YYNGEE. The CDR3 is 18 amino acids. CDR3 loop: CASSTLAGAYSSYNGQFF. The CDR3 coding sequence is TGTGCCAGCAGCACCCTAGCGGGGGCCTACTCCTCCTACAATGGGCAGTTCTTC.

V gene TRBV11-1 combines with J gene TRBJ2-2, with TRBD2 matching over 9 bases. V shed 3 bases, J shed 6 bases, and the junction held 8 bases outside the gene matches. Germline values: CDR1 SGHAT, CDR2 FQDESV (reference sequence). The CDR3 has 16 residues. This CDR3 is CASSFGGGGAAGELFF. The CDR3 nucleotides are TGTGCCAGCAGCTTTGGGGGCGGGGGGGCCGCCGGGGAGCTGTTTTTT.

The rearrangement links TRBV7-8 to TRBJ2-6; 9 nucleotides line up with TRBD1. Germline trimming cut 5 bases from V and 4 bases from J; bases unmatched to any gene: 9. This CDR3 is 17 amino acids long. Germline V gene sequence: CDR1 SGHVS, CDR2 FQNEAQ. This CDR3 is CASSPRTGDSGANVLTF. The DNA of the CDR3 is TGTGCCAGCAGCCCGAGGACAGGGGATTCAGGGGCCAACGTCCTGACTTTC.